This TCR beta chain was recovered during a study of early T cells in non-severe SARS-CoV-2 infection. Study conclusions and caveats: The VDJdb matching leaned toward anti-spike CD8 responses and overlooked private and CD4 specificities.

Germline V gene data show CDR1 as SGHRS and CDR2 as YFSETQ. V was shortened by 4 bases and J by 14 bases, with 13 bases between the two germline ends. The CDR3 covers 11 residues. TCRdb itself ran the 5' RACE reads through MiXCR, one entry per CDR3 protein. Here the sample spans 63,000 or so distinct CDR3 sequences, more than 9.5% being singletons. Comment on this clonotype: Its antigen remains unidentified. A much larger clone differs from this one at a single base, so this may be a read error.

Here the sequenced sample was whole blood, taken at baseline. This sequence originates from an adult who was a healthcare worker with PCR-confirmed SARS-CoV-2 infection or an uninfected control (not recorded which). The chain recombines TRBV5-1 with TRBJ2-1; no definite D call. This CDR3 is CASSTDLEKFF. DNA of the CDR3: TGCGCCAGCAGCACGGATTTAGAGAAGTTCTTC.